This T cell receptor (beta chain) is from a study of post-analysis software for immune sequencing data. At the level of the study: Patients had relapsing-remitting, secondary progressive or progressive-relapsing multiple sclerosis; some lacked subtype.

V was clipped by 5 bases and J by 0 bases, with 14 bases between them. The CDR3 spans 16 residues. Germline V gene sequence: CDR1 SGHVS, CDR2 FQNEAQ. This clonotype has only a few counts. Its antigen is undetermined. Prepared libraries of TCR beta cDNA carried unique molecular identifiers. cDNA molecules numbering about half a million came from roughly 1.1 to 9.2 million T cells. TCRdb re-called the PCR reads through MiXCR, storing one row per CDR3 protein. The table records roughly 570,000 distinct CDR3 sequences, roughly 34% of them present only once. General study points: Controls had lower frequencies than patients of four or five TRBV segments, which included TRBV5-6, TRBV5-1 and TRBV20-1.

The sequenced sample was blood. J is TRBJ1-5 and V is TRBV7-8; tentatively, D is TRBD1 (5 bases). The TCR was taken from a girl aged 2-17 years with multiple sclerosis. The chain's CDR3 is CASSASRGNSNQPQHF. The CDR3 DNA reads TGTGCCAGCAGCGCATCAAGGGGAAATAGCAATCAGCCCCAGCATTTT.